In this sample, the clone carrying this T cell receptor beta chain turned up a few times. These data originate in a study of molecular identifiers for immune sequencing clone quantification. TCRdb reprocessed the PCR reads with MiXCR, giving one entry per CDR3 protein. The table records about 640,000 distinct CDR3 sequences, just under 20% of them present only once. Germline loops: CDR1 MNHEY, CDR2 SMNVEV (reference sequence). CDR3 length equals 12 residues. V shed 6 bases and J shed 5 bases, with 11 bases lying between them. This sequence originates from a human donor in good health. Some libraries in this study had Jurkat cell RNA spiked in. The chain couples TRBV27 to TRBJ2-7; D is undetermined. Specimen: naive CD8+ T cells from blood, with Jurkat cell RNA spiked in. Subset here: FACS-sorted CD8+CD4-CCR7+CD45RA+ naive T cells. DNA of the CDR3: TGTGCCAGCAGCGCAGACCCAAACGAGCAGTACTTC. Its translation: CASSADPNEQYF.